This T cell receptor (beta chain) was sequenced for a study of PD-1 blockade in classical Hodgkin lymphoma. Sequenced by immunoSEQ multiplex PCR; TCRdb stores in-frame clones only, minus some. The table lists approximately 13,000 clones, over 75% of them singletons. Patients all relapsed after autologous stem cell transplantation, and there was variation in brentuximab vedotin exposure. Notes on the study in general: Patients who responded completely had about the same baseline diversity as newly diagnosed patients. While CD8+ TCR diversity did not rise significantly by C4D1, CD4+ TCR diversity did.

The CDR3 loop spans 18 amino acids. After removal of 4 bases from V and 0 bases from J, the junction contained 7 bases not matched to a gene. Germline CDR1 reads SNHLY; CDR2 reads FYNNEI. With regard to this clone: Antigen specificity is unknown.

The source material was peripheral blood mononuclear cells (PBMCs), sampled at baseline. The sequence was collected from a human donor with classical Hodgkin lymphoma. The chain uses TRBV2 and TRBJ2-2; 11 bases align to TRBD2. CDR3 loop: CASSVTASGGTNTGELFF. DNA for the CDR3: TGTGCCAGCAGTGTGACCGCTAGCGGGGGGACGAACACCGGGGAGCTGTTTTTT. The whole variable domain, filled in from reference TRBV2 and TRBJ2-2, reads EPEVTQTPSHQVTQMGQEVILRCVPISNHLYFYWYRQILGQKVEFLVSFYNNEISEKSEIFDDQFSVERPDGSNFTLKIRSTKLEDSAMYFCASSVTASGGTNTGELFFGEGSRLTVL.